The 24 T cell receptor beta chains reported below all come from one sample, sequenced in a study of shared clonotypes between healthy human individuals. Libraries were prepared by immunoSEQ multiplex PCR; TCRdb keeps only in-frame clonotypes and omits some of them. The sample has around 720,000 clones, 60% to 75% seen once. The material sequenced was memory CD4+ T cells sorted from blood. This sample's subset: CD45RA-negative fraction. These receptors were obtained from a woman aged 25 to 39 in good health.

The chain combines TRBV25-1 with TRBJ1-6, with D possibly matching TRBD1 (6 bases). This CDR3 spans 17 amino acids. Germline loops: CDR1 MGHDK, CDR2 SYGVNS. Deletions cut 3 bases from V and 0 bases from J, with 12 bases between. CDR3 nucleotides: TGTGCCAGCAGTGACCCCGGACAGAGCTCCTATAATTCACCCCTCCACTTT. It encodes CASSDPGQSSYNSPLHF. Supplemented by reference TRBV25-1 and TRBJ1-6, the full variable domain reads EADIYQTPRYLVIGTGKKITLECSQTMGHDKMYWYQQDPGMELHLIHYSYGVNSTEKGDLSSESTVSRIRTEHFPLTLESARPSHTSQYLCASSDPGQSSYNSPLHFGNGTRLTVT.

The genes are TRBV19 and TRBJ1-1; TRBD1 matches 8 bases. Germline assignment: CDR1 LNHDA and CDR2 SQIVND (reference sequence). This CDR3 contains 16 residues. Trimming took 2 bases from V and 4 from J; bases not matched to a gene: 9. The CDR3 coding sequence is TGTGCCAGTAGTATATATGGGTGGACAGGGAGCACTGAAGCTTTCTTT. It specifies CASSIYGWTGSTEAFF.

Turning to this clone: Other DNA sequences from this sample encode an identical CDR3 as well. V is TRBV29-1 and J is TRBJ2-5; D is uncertain. The CDR3 totals 10 residues. Trimming took 5 bases from V and 2 from J, leaving 3 bases between them. The germline V gene encodes CDR1 SQVTM and CDR2 ANQGSEA. For the CDR3, the DNA is TGCAGCGTTTCTCAAGAGACCCAGTACTTC. It codes for CSVSQETQYF. The variable domain in full, completed from reference TRBV29-1 and TRBJ2-5, reads SAVISQKPSRDICQRGTSLTIQCQVDSQVTMMFWYRQQPGQSLTLIATANQGSEATYESGFVIDKFPISRPNLTFSTLTVSNMSPEDSSIYLCSVSQETQYFGPGTRLLVL.

This clone was detected ten times or more. CDR3 nucleotide sequence: TGTGCCTGGAGGCCGGGGATTGGGGAGACCCAGTACTTC. This encodes CAWRPGIGETQYF. The chain couples TRBV30 to TRBJ2-5; a weak D match, TRBD2 (5 bases). In germline, CDR1 is GTSNPN, CDR2 SVGIG (reference sequence). The CDR3 sequence is 13 residues long. The germline V and J ends were trimmed by 3 bases and 5 bases, with 13 bases remaining between them.

Concerning this clone itself: The sample contains more than one DNA sequence encoding this CDR3. J is TRBJ2-1 and V is TRBV19; 13 bases line up with TRBD2. Germline lookup yields CDR1 LNHDA and CDR2 SQIVND (reference sequence). The CDR3 contains 14 residues. V shed 6 bases, J shed 6 bases, and the junction held 2 bases outside the gene matches. CDR3 loop: CASRTSGRTNEQFF. The CDR3 DNA reads TGTGCCAGTAGGACTAGCGGGAGGACCAATGAGCAGTTCTTC.

J is TRBJ1-3 and V is TRBV5-1; D not certain. The germline V and J ends were trimmed by 2 bases and 3 bases, with 9 bases remaining between them. Germline loops: CDR1 SGHRS, CDR2 YFSETQ. The CDR3 has 14 residues. Written as DNA, the CDR3 is TGCGCCAGCAGCTTAGATGTTGGTGGAAACACCATATATTTT. It encodes CASSLDVGGNTIYF. The full variable domain, completed using reference TRBV5-1 and TRBJ1-3, is KAGVTQTPRYLIKTRGQQVTLSCSPISGHRSVSWYQQTPGQGLQFLFEYFSETQRNKGNFPGRFSGRQFSNSRSEMNVSTLELGDSALYLCASSLDVGGNTIYFGEGSWLTVV.

The chain is built from TRBV28 and TRBJ1-6, with 7 positions matching TRBD1. The CDR3 contains 12 residues. CDR1 is MDHEN, CDR2 SYDVKM, per germline. With V trimmed by 6 bases and J by 14 bases, 7 bases remained unmatched. This chain's CDR3 is CASSPQGLALHF. CDR3 sequence (DNA): TGTGCCAGCAGCCCACAGGGGCTGGCCCTCCACTTT.

This clone has just a few counts. Other DNA sequences in this specimen translate into the identical CDR3. The rearrangement joins TRBV6-1 to TRBJ1-5; D gene unclear. V dropped 6 bases and J dropped 1 base, with 1 base sitting between them. CDR1 and CDR2 from the germline V gene are MNHNS and SASEGT. The CDR3 has 11 residues. For the CDR3, the DNA is TGTGCCAGCAGAAGCAATCAGCCCCAGCATTTT. It translates to CASRSNQPQHF.

The chain couples TRBV5-6 to TRBJ1-5, with D maybe TRBD1 (5 bases). Looked up from germline, CDR1 is SGHDT and CDR2 is YYEEEE. The CDR3 covers 15 residues. V gave up 4 bases and J gave up 3 bases, with 14 bases separating them. The CDR3 region has the DNA TGTGCCAGCAGCGAGATGGGGGTGATCAATCAGCCCCAGCATTTT. Translating gives CASSEMGVINQPQHF. Using reference TRBV5-6 and TRBJ1-5 for the parts outside the CDR3, the full variable domain is DAGVTQSPTHLIKTRGQQVTLRCSPKSGHDTVSWYQQALGQGPQFIFQYYEEEERQRGNFPDRFSGHQFPNYSSELNVNALLLGDSALYLCASSEMGVINQPQHFGDGTRLSIL.

This chain joins TRBV5-1 and TRBJ1-1, with 10 bases that match TRBD1. Trimming cost V 4 bases and J 3 bases; bases outside gene matches: 0. This CDR3 has 13 residues. CDR1 SGHRS and CDR2 YFSETQ come from the germline V gene. This CDR3 reads CASSGQGDTEAFF. CDR3 nucleotide sequence: TGCGCCAGCAGCGGACAGGGGGACACTGAAGCTTTCTTT.

Concerning this clone: Other DNA sequences in the same sample also yield this CDR3. The chain uses TRBV4-2 and TRBJ1-4; a weak D match, TRBD1 (5 bases). The CDR3 extends over 15 amino acids. Trimming stripped 1 base from V and 1 base from J, with 7 bases between. Germline V gene lookup returns CDR1 LGHNA and CDR2 YNFKEQ. CDR3 bases: TGTGCCAGCAGCCAAGTTGGGGGAACTAATGAAAAACTGTTTTTT. Amino acid sequence: CASSQVGGTNEKLFF.

The chain combines TRBV5-1 with TRBJ2-1; possibly TRBD1 or TRBD2 for D (5 bases each). The germline gives CDR1 SGHRS, CDR2 YFSETQ. The CDR3 length is 14 residues. The V end lost 0 bases, the J end lost 3 bases, and 7 bases lay between the germline ends. CDR3 region: CASSLGDDYNEQFF. Here the CDR3 DNA reads TGCGCCAGCAGCTTGGGGGACGACTACAATGAGCAGTTCTTC.

A few counts support this clone. The same CDR3 arises from other DNA sequences in this sample as well. The gene calls are TRBV2 and TRBJ1-1; a possible D gene is TRBD1 (5 bases). Germline V gives CDR1 SNHLY, CDR2 FYNNEI. V lost 8 bases, J lost 1 base, and 5 bases lay in between. The length of the CDR3 is 11 residues. CDR3 amino acids: CASGGNTEAFF. The DNA for the CDR3 is TGTGCCAGCGGGGGGAACACTGAAGCTTTCTTT.

The chain recombines TRBV5-1 with TRBJ1-2, with TRBD1 identical over 10 bases. V shed 3 bases, J shed 6 bases, and the junction held 8 bases outside the gene matches. Germline assignment: CDR1 SGHRS and CDR2 YFSETQ. This CDR3 comprises 15 residues. The CDR3 sequence: CASSSRTGGMDGYTF. CDR3 sequence (DNA): TGCGCCAGCAGCTCCCGGACAGGGGGAATGGATGGCTACACCTTC.

V and J are TRBV4-1 and TRBJ2-4; no clear D. The CDR3 has 14 amino acids. CDR1 is MGHRA, CDR2 YSYEKL, per germline. Trimming cost V 4 bases and J 1 base, with 8 bases left between them. The CDR3 DNA is TGCGCCAGCAGCCTTCAGGCGGCCAAAAACATTCAGTACTTC. Amino acid sequence: CASSLQAAKNIQYF.

The V gene is TRBV7-9, the J gene TRBJ1-1, with D possibly being TRBD1 (5 bases). The CDR3 spans 14 residues. Germline CDR1 reads SEHNR; CDR2 reads FQNEAQ (reference sequence). With 6 bases removed from V and 7 bases from J, the gap between germline ends came to 18 bases. CDR3 nucleotides: TGTGCCAGCAGGATTTCGGCAGGGAACGTTGAAGCTTTCTTT. Its protein product is CASRISAGNVEAFF.

The V call is TRBV5-1, the J call TRBJ2-1; 7 bases match TRBD1. The ends lost 0 bases at V and 3 bases at J; junction bases unmatched: 3. Looked up from germline, CDR1 is SGHRS and CDR2 is YFSETQ. This CDR3 spans 15 amino acids. CDR3 region: CASSLAGTDYNEQFF. The CDR3 region has the DNA TGCGCCAGCAGCTTGGCCGGGACAGACTACAATGAGCAGTTCTTC.

The chain carries TRBV6-1 and TRBJ2-7, with D possibly matching TRBD1 (6 bases). Per the germline V gene, CDR1 is MNHNS and CDR2 is SASEGT. The CDR3 sequence is 14 residues long. Deletions cut 1 base from V and 5 bases from J, with 12 bases between. The CDR3 region has the DNA TGTGCCAGCAGTGAAGACAGGGCTAGAAACGAGCAGTACTTC. It specifies CASSEDRARNEQYF.

The chain carries TRBV28 and TRBJ1-5, with 9 bases that match TRBD1. V gave up 7 bases and J gave up 1 base; unmatched junction bases: 8. CDR3 size: 16 residues. Per the germline V gene, CDR1 is MDHEN and CDR2 is SYDVKM. The CDR3: CASNGQGLASNQPQHF. The CDR3 nucleotides are TGTGCCAGCAACGGACAGGGGTTGGCAAGCAATCAGCCCCAGCATTTT. The whole variable domain, remainder taken from reference TRBV28 and TRBJ1-5, is DVKVTQSSRYLVKRTGEKVFLECVQDMDHENMFWYRQDPGLGLRLIYFSYDVKMKEKGDIPEGYSVSREKKERFSLILESASTNQTSMYLCASNGQGLASNQPQHFGDGTRLSIL.

V usage is TRBV7-9 and J usage is TRBJ1-5; no firm D call. Trimming cost V 5 bases and J 3 bases, with 17 bases left between them. The CDR3 contains 16 residues. The germline V gene encodes CDR1 SEHNR and CDR2 FQNEAQ (reference sequence). The CDR3 coding sequence is TGTGCCAGCAGCCCCACGCCAGGTGCAATCAATCAGCCCCAGCATTTT. Its translation is CASSPTPGAINQPQHF.

This clone has a handful of counts. The rearrangement joins TRBV5-1 to TRBJ2-2; D is ambiguous. The germline V and J ends were trimmed by 4 bases and 4 bases, with 14 bases remaining between them. Per germline, CDR1 SGHRS and CDR2 YFSETQ. The CDR3 length is 15 residues. The CDR3 sequence is CASSMVEIFTGELFF. CDR3 nucleotides: TGCGCCAGCAGCATGGTGGAGATATTCACCGGGGAGCTGTTTTTT.

This chain connects TRBV5-1 to TRBJ1-3, with 12 bases identical to TRBD1. The CDR3 spans 15 residues. With 5 bases clipped from V and 4 bases from J, the junction kept 4 bases outside the gene matches. The V gene's germline CDR1 is SGHRS and CDR2 YFSETQ. The CDR3 nucleotides read TGCGCCAGCAGGCCCGGGACAGGGGGCGGAAACACCATATATTTT. This encodes CASRPGTGGGNTIYF.

This clone appeared a few times. This chain uses TRBV27 with TRBJ1-1; TRBD1 is a possible D gene (6 bases). The V end was cut by 6 bases, the J end by 0 bases, with 14 bases between. In germline, CDR1 is MNHEY, CDR2 SMNVEV (reference sequence). This CDR3 comprises 15 residues. The CDR3 loop reads CASSRQEIMNTEAFF. As DNA, the CDR3 is TGTGCCAGCAGCAGACAGGAGATCATGAACACTGAAGCTTTCTTT.

Concerning this clone itself: This clone may be a read error of a much larger clone one base away. This rearrangement joins TRBV10-2 to TRBJ1-2; TRBD1 agrees at 10 bases. After removal of 4 bases from V and 4 bases from J, the junction contained 0 bases not matched to a gene. Germline V gene data show CDR1 as WSHSY and CDR2 as SAAADI. The CDR3 length is 13 residues. The DNA of the CDR3 is TGCGCCAGCAGTGGGACAGGGGGCTATGGCTACACCTTC. Translation: CASSGTGGYGYTF.